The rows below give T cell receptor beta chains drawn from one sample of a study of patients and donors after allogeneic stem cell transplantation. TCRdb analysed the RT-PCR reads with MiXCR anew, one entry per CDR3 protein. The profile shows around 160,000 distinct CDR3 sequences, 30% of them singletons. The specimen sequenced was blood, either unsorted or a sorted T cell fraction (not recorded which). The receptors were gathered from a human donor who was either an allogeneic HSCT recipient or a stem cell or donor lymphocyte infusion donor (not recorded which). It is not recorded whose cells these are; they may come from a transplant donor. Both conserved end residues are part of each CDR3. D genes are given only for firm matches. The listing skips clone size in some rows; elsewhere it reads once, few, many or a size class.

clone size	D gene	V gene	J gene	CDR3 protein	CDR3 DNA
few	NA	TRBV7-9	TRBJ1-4	CASSSKEKLFF	TGTGCCAGCAGCTCAAAAGAAAAACTGTTTTTT
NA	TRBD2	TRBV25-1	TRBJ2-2	CASSEGRAGGFGELFF	TGTGCCAGCAGTGAAGGAAGAGCGGGAGGTTTCGGGGAGCTGTTTTTT
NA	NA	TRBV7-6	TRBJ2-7	CASSLDATDYEQYF	TGTGCCAGCAGCTTAGATGCGACAGACTACGAGCAGTACTTC
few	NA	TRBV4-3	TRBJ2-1	CASSQLGSNEQFF	TGCGCCAGCAGCCAACTCGGAAGCAATGAGCAGTTCTTC
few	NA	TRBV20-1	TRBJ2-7	CSASNRVYEQYF	TGCAGTGCTAGTAACAGGGTCTACGAGCAGTACTTC
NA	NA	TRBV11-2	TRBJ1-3	CASSPPFKDSGNTIYF	TGTGCCAGCAGCCCTCCCTTCAAGGACTCTGGAAACACCATATATTTT
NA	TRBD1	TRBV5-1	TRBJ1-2	CASSIQGDIYGYTF	TGCGCCAGCAGCATACAGGGGGACATCTATGGCTACACCTTC
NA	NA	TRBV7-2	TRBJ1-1	CASSPQGTGTEAFF	TGTGCCAGCAGCCCCCAGGGGACGGGCACTGAAGCTTTCTTT
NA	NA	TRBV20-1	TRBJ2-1	CSARGESGSYNEQFF	TGCAGTGCTAGAGGGGAAAGCGGCTCCTACAATGAGCAGTTCTTC
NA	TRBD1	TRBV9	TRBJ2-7	CASSVSQGAAYEQYF	TGTGCCAGCAGCGTAAGCCAGGGGGCCGCCTACGAGCAGTACTTC
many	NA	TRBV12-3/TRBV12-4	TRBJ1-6	CASSFLGPNSPLHF	TGTGCCAGCAGTTTTCTAGGGCCGAATTCACCCCTCCACTTT
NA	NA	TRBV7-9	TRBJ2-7	CASSLSYGGSYEQYF	TGTGCCAGCAGCTTAAGCTACGGGGGATCCTACGAGCAGTACTTC
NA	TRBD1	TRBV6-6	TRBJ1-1	CASSYPTGVGDTEAFF	TGTGCCAGCAGTTACCCGACAGGGGTGGGAGACACTGAAGCTTTCTTT